This TCR beta chain is from a study of blood T cell repertoires in COVID-19. J gave up 6 bases and V 3 bases, and 9 bases lay outside the gene matches. This CDR3 contains 16 residues. Germline CDR1 reads SGHNT; CDR2 reads YYREEE (reference sequence). In the study's own analysis: Researchers report that nucleated cell counts were estimated from reference gene primer amplification. Some clones are missing from TCRdb's copy, which holds only in-frame ones; the method was immunoSEQ multiplex PCR. V and J calls and clone size come straight from that table; D and trimming were deduced from the DNA. The sample consists of roughly 62,000 clones, 75% to 90% of them appearing once. This clone appeared a single time.

The V call is TRBV5-4, the J call TRBJ2-1; TRBD2 matches 10 bases. The material sequenced was peripheral blood. The origin of this receptor is a human donor with acute or convalescent COVID-19. The donor label of this sample is uncertain. The CDR3 loop is CASSSRGSGGANEQFF. As DNA, the CDR3 is TGTGCCAGCAGCTCGAGGGGAAGCGGGGGGGCCAATGAGCAGTTCTTC.